The clone carrying this T cell receptor (beta chain) is a singleton in its sample. How the authors handled the data: For nucleated cells, counts were estimated from reference gene primer amplification. Here immunoSEQ multiplex PCR was the method, and the copy in TCRdb shows in-frame clones only, minus some. That table supplies the V and J calls and clone size; D and trimming were determined from the DNA. The sample yields hundreds of thousands of clones, roughly 81% seen once. Those enrolled in Seattle joined during active infection and were followed longitudinally afterward. The data stem from a study of blood T cell repertoires in COVID-19. Study background: Material from acute and convalescent COVID-19 was sourced from the United States, Italy and Spain. T cells, B-cell-depleted T cells, or PBMCs supplied cDNA or gDNA.

Deletions cut 3 bases from V and 2 bases from J, with 11 bases between. The V gene's germline CDR1 is MNHNS and CDR2 SASEGT. The CDR3 spans 14 residues. This chain connects TRBV6-1 to TRBJ2-7; weak D call: TRBD1 (5 bases). The clonotype was recovered from an elderly woman with COVID-19, enrolled during active disease. The specimen sequenced was peripheral blood. This chain's CDR3 is CASSEWGRAYEQYF. CDR3 coding DNA: TGTGCCAGCAGTGAGTGGGGCAGGGCCTACGAGCAGTACTTC.